The 7 T cell receptor beta chains below come from one sample, sequenced in a study of monozygotic twins with inflammatory bowel disease. Using the 5' RACE reads, TCRdb records one entry per CDR3 protein without DNA. The sample shows around 450,000 distinct CDR3 sequences, and roughly 2.3% sits with its ten largest clones. The material sequenced was blood. All receptors come from a human donor with ulcerative colitis or Crohn's disease, or a healthy co-twin of an affected twin (not recorded which).

The rearrangement joins TRBV2 to TRBJ2-4; TCRdb names TRBD2, which stays unverified in the absence of DNA. CDR1 is SNHLY, CDR2 FYNNEI, per germline. This CDR3 region has 15 residues. CDR3 region: CASKQRGLAKNIQYF.

J is TRBJ2-7 and V is TRBV5-1; TCRdb proposes TRBD1, but this gene call is untestable without DNA. The CDR3 loop spans 15 amino acids. In germline, CDR1 is SGHRS, CDR2 YFSETQ. The CDR3 sequence is CASSHLSQASYEQYF. Together with reference TRBV5-1 and TRBJ2-7, the CDR3 gives the full variable domain: KAGVTQTPRYLIKTRGQQVTLSCSPISGHRSVSWYQQTPGQGLQFLFEYFSETQRNKGNFPGRFSGRQFSNSRSEMNVSTLELGDSALYLCASSHLSQASYEQYFGPGTRLTVT.

This sequence joins TRBV12-3 or TRBV12-4 and TRBJ1-2; TCRdb reports TRBD1, a call that lacks DNA to check it against. CDR3 length: 14 residues. Here the CDR3 reads CASSLNRGVVGYTF.

The chain carries TRBV19 and TRBJ2-1; without DNA, the TCRdb call of TRBD1 cannot be checked. Germline V gives CDR1 LNHDA, CDR2 SQIVND (reference sequence). The CDR3 is made up of 12 amino acids. This chain's CDR3 is CATRGNANEQFF.

The V call is TRBV4-3, the J call TRBJ1-6; the TCRdb D gene call, TRBD1, has no DNA to confirm it. CDR1 and CDR2 (germline): LGHNA, YSLEER. This CDR3 is built from 16 residues. The CDR3 sequence: CASSPQGPGVGSPLHF.

The rearrangement links TRBV29-1 to TRBJ2-5; TCRdb's assignment of TRBD1 cannot be checked, as there is no DNA. There are 13 residues in the CDR3. Germline assignment: CDR1 SQVTM and CDR2 ANQGSEA. CDR3 amino acids: CSVQSRGVETQYF.

The chain uses TRBV14 and TRBJ2-1; TCRdb indicates TRBD1, and absent DNA this call remains unverified. CDR1 is SGHDN and CDR2 is FVKESK in the germline V gene. The CDR3 is made up of 16 amino acids. CDR3 residues: CASSPEVRDRAGEQFF.